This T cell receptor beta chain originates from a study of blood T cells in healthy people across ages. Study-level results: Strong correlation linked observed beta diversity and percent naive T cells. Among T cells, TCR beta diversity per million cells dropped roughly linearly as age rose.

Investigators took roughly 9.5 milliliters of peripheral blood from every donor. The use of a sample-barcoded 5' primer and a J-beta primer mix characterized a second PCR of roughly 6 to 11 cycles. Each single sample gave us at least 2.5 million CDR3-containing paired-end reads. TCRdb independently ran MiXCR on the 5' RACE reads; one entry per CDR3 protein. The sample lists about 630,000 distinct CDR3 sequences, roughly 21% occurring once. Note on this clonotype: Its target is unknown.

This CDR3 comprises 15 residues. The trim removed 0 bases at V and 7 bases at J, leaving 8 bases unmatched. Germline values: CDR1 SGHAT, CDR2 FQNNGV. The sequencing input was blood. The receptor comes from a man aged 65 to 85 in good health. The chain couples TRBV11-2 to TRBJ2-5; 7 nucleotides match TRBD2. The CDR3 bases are TGTGCCAGCAGCTTAGATCCCCAGCGGGGAGGGACCCAGTACTTC. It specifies CASSLDPQRGGTQYF.